Each of the 19 T cell receptor beta chains below was sequenced from the same sample in a study of identical twins. TCRdb reprocessed the 5' RACE reads with MiXCR, giving one entry per CDR3 protein. The sample holds 400,000 to 600,000 distinct CDR3 sequences, about 20% seen once. The same sample was also studied in work on yellow fever vaccine responses in identical twins.

The specimen sequenced was CD4+ T cells sorted from blood. The receptors originated from a woman between 18 and 29 years old in good health.

J is TRBJ2-3 and V is TRBV7-9; D not resolved. The CDR3 spans 12 residues. Trimming cost V 1 base and J 6 bases, with 5 bases left between them. Germline CDR1 is SEHNR and CDR2 is FQNEAQ (reference sequence). The CDR3 sequence: CASSLVFDTQYF. For the CDR3, the DNA is TGTGCCAGCAGCTTAGTCTTTGATACGCAGTATTTT.

The gene calls are TRBV5-1 and TRBJ1-5; D might be TRBD1 (6 bases). V was shortened by 4 bases and J by 0 bases, with 11 bases between the two germline ends. In germline, CDR1 is SGHRS, CDR2 YFSETQ. This CDR3 comprises 15 residues. CDR3 nucleotide sequence: TGCGCCAGCAGCACGGCAGGGGATAGCAATCAGCCCCAGCATTTT. Encoded protein: CASSTAGDSNQPQHF. The full variable domain, in which reference TRBV5-1 and TRBJ1-5 provide the parts outside the CDR3, is KAGVTQTPRYLIKTRGQQVTLSCSPISGHRSVSWYQQTPGQGLQFLFEYFSETQRNKGNFPGRFSGRQFSNSRSEMNVSTLELGDSALYLCASSTAGDSNQPQHFGDGTRLSIL.

This clonotype was found many times. The V gene is TRBV5-1, the J gene TRBJ2-7; 7 nucleotides align to TRBD2. In germline, CDR1 is SGHRS, CDR2 YFSETQ. This CDR3 comprises 14 residues. The ends lost 2 bases at V and 2 bases at J; junction bases unmatched: 4. The CDR3 region is CASSLRGVPYEQYF. The CDR3 nucleotides read TGCGCCAGCAGCTTACGGGGGGTCCCCTACGAGCAGTACTTC.

The chain employs TRBV11-3 and TRBJ2-1; a possible D gene is TRBD1 (6 bases). The length of the CDR3 is 13 residues. Trimming removed 1 base at V and 8 bases at J, with 9 bases between. Germline V CDR1 and CDR2: SGHNT, YENEEA. The CDR3 spells CASSLAYRDEQFF. The DNA of the CDR3 is TGTGCCAGCAGCTTAGCCTACAGGGATGAGCAGTTCTTC.

This clonotype has more than one count but fewer than ten. V and J are TRBV7-9 and TRBJ1-1, with D hard to call. Germline CDR1 and CDR2: SEHNR and FQNEAQ (reference sequence). The CDR3 is 14 residues long. The V end was cut by 7 bases, the J end by 4 bases, with 16 bases between. The CDR3 DNA sequence: TGTGCCAGCACCCCCGAACCATCCGGCACTGAAGCTTTCTTT. Its protein product is CASTPEPSGTEAFF.

This clonotype has just a few counts. This chain links TRBV20-1 with TRBJ2-7; possibly TRBD1 for D (6 bases). Trimming took off 6 bases at V and 4 bases at J, with 16 bases between the two ends. From germline, CDR1 is DFQATT and CDR2 SNEGSKA (reference sequence). The CDR3 is made up of 13 amino acids. The CDR3 DNA reads as TGCAGTGCAAAACTACAAGGGGGTTACGAGCAGTACGTC. Amino acid sequence: CSAKLQGGYEQYV.

The chain has TRBV7-9 and TRBJ1-4; D may be TRBD1 (5 bases). The CDR3 loop spans 15 amino acids. CDR1 and CDR2 (germline): SEHNR, FQNEAQ (reference sequence). With 6 bases removed from V and 4 bases from J, the gap between germline ends came to 15 bases. CDR3 sequence reads: CASSTQQGLNEKLFF. The CDR3 DNA reads TGTGCCAGCAGTACCCAGCAGGGCCTTAATGAAAAACTGTTTTTT.

This clonotype was seen more than once but under ten times. This chain links TRBV15 with TRBJ2-7, with a weak D call TRBD1 (5 bases). The ends were cut back, 2 bases at V and 5 bases at J, with 10 bases in the middle. Germline V gene data show CDR1 as LNHNV and CDR2 as YYDKDF (reference sequence). The CDR3 runs 13 residues. CDR3 protein: CATSRQGTHEQYF. For the CDR3, the DNA is TGTGCCACCAGCAGACAGGGAACCCACGAGCAGTACTTC.

The gene calls are TRBV6-1 and TRBJ1-5; weak D call: TRBD1 (6 bases). The CDR3 contains 17 residues. Germline V CDR1 and CDR2: MNHNS, SASEGT. Trimming pared 0 bases from V and 2 bases from J, leaving 14 bases between. The CDR3 nucleotides read TGTGCCAGCAGTGAAGCCCGGGGGCGGTTGGGCAATCAGCCCCAGCATTTT. Protein: CASSEARGRLGNQPQHF.

This clonotype was observed a few times. The chain employs TRBV15 and TRBJ2-3; D possibly corresponds to TRBD1 (6 bases). Trimming removed 0 bases at V and 3 bases at J, with 13 bases between. The CDR3 covers 16 residues. Germline CDR1 LNHNV, CDR2 YYDKDF (reference sequence). CDR3 amino acids: CATSRDTGQKTDTQYF. The CDR3 bases are TGTGCCACCAGCAGAGACACCGGACAGAAAACAGATACGCAGTATTTT.

This clonotype was detected only a few times. The chain joins TRBV20-1 to TRBJ1-1; TRBD1 matches 9 bases. The CDR3 runs 15 residues. V shed 3 bases, J shed 7 bases, and the junction held 12 bases outside the gene matches. Germline V CDR1 and CDR2: DFQATT, SNEGSKA (reference sequence). CDR3 in amino acids: CSASSGGTGQGEAFF. In DNA form, the CDR3 reads TGCAGTGCTAGCTCCGGGGGGACAGGGCAGGGTGAAGCTTTCTTT.

This clonotype appeared a few times. The rearrangement links TRBV10-3 to TRBJ2-2; the D gene is possibly TRBD1 (5 bases). V lost 4 bases to trimming and J lost 3 bases, with 6 bases between them. CDR3 size: 13 residues. Germline CDR1 reads ENHRY; CDR2 reads SYGVKD. The CDR3 region has the DNA TGTGCCATCAGTGCCAGGGACACCGGGGAGCTGTTTTTT. Translating it yields CAISARDTGELFF.

This clonotype was seen a handful of times. In DNA form, the CDR3 reads TGTGCCAGCGAGGGGGATAACCCCTACGAGCAGTACTTC. It translates to CASEGDNPYEQYF. The V gene is TRBV6-1, the J gene TRBJ2-7; D is possibly TRBD1 (6 bases). The CDR3 contains 13 residues. The germline V gene has CDR1 MNHNS and CDR2 SASEGT. V was cut by 8 bases and J by 2 bases, with 13 bases left in between.

This rearrangement joins TRBV9 to TRBJ2-3, with 7 bases fitting TRBD2. The V segment lost 4 bases and the J segment 3 bases; nucleotides outside the gene matches: 17. The CDR3 totals 18 residues. The germline CDR1 and CDR2 sequences are SGDLS and YYNGEE. The CDR3: CASSPRMGGGKGTDTQYF. The CDR3 nucleotides are TGTGCCAGCAGCCCACGGATGGGGGGGGGAAAGGGGACAGATACGCAGTATTTT.

Here the CDR3 reads CASNDGSGETQYF. The CDR3 DNA follows: TGTGCCAGCAACGACGGGAGCGGCGAGACCCAGTACTTC. The chain carries TRBV10-3 and TRBJ2-5; tentatively, D is TRBD2 (6 bases). V lost 10 bases, J lost 5 bases, and 17 bases lay in between. The CDR3 length is 13 residues. Looked up from germline, CDR1 is ENHRY and CDR2 is SYGVKD.

The gene calls are TRBV20-1 and TRBJ2-7; D is unclear. Germline CDR1 is DFQATT and CDR2 is SNEGSKA (reference sequence). This CDR3 spans 12 amino acids. V lost 6 bases and J lost 9, with 18 bases in between. In nucleotides, the CDR3 is TGCAGTGCGGTGGGTGAGTTAGAGGCGCAGTACGTC. It translates to CSAVGELEAQYV.

The chain uses TRBV18 and TRBJ2-1; D possibly corresponds to TRBD2 (5 bases). The CDR3 covers 16 residues. The germline V gene has CDR1 KGHSH and CDR2 LQKENI. Trimming removed 2 bases from V and 9 bases from J, with 20 bases in between. In DNA, the CDR3 is TGTGCCAGCTCACCAACTATAATCCTCGTTGGAGGTGAGCAGTTCTTC. Translating it yields CASSPTIILVGGEQFF.

This sequence joins TRBV6-1 and TRBJ2-3, with D possibly being TRBD1 or TRBD2 (5 bases each). Germline assignment: CDR1 MNHNS and CDR2 SASEGT. The CDR3 covers 15 residues. The V end lost 6 bases, the J end lost 5 bases, and 18 bases lay between the germline ends. The CDR3 region has the DNA TGTGCCAGCAGCCTGGGACCCGGATTGATAGATACGCAGTATTTT. Amino acid sequence: CASSLGPGLIDTQYF.

This clonotype occurred a few times. The rearrangement links TRBV3-1 to TRBJ2-5; D not resolved. Trimming took off 0 bases at V and 5 bases at J, with 19 bases between the two ends. Germline CDR1 reads LGHDT; CDR2 reads YNNKEL (reference sequence). The CDR3 loop spans 17 amino acids. As DNA, the CDR3 is TGTGCCAGCAGCCAAGATCGATCTGCGGACCTGTTCGAGACCCAGTACTTC. Translation: CASSQDRSADLFETQYF.